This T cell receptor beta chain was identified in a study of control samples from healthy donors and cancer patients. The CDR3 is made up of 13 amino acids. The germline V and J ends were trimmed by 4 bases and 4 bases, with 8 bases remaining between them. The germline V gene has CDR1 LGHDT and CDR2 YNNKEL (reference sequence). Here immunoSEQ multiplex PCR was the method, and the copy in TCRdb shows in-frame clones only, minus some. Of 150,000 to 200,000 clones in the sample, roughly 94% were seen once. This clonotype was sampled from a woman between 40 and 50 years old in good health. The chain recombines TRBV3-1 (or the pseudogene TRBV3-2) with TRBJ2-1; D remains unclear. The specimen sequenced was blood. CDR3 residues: CASSPPPYNEQFF. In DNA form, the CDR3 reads TGTGCCAGCAGCCCCCCCCCATACAATGAGCAGTTCTTC.